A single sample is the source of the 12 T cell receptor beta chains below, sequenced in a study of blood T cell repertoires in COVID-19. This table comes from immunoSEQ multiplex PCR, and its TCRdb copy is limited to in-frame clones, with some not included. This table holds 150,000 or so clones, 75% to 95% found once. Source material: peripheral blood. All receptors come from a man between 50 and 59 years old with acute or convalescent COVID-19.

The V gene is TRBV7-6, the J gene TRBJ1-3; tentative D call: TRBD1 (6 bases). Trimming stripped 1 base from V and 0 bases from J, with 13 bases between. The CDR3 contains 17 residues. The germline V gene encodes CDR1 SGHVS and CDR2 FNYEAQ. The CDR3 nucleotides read TGTGCCAGCAGCTTAGTCCAGACAGGAATCTCTGGAAACACCATATATTTT. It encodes CASSLVQTGISGNTIYF.

CDR3 DNA: TGTGCCAGCAGTTCGCCGACAAGTCAAGCTTTCTTT. The encoded protein is CASSSPTSQAFF. This chain joins TRBV28 and TRBJ1-1; D gene ambiguous. This CDR3 region has 12 residues. V dropped 4 bases and J dropped 9 bases, with 12 bases sitting between them. The germline V gene encodes CDR1 MDHEN and CDR2 SYDVKM.

This CDR3 is CASGEWGNQPQHF. The CDR3 bases are TGTGCCAGCGGGGAGTGGGGCAATCAGCCCCAGCATTTT. The chain joins TRBV6-6 to TRBJ1-5, with no clear D. Deletions cut 8 bases from V and 2 bases from J, with 10 bases between. This CDR3 is built from 13 residues. In germline, CDR1 is MNHNY, CDR2 SVGAGI (reference sequence).

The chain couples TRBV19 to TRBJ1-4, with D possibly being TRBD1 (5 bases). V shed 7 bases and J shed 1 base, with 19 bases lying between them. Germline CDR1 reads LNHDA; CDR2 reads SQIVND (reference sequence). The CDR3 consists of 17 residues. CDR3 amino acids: CASTISGHLGTNEKLFF. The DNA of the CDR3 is TGTGCCAGTACCATATCAGGACACCTGGGAACTAATGAAAAACTGTTTTTT.

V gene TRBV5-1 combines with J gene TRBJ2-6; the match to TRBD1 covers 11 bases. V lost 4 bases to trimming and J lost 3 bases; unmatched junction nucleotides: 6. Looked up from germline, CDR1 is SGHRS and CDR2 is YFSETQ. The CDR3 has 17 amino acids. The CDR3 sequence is CASSHGQGAGGANVLTF. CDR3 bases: TGCGCCAGCAGCCACGGACAGGGGGCGGGTGGGGCCAACGTCCTGACTTTC.

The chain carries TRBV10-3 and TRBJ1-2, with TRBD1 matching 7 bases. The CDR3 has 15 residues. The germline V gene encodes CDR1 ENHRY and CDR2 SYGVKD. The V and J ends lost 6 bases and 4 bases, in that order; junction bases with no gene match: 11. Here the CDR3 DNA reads TGTGCCATCAGAGAGAACTCCCAGGGGGGCTATGGCTACACCTTC. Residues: CAIRENSQGGYGYTF.

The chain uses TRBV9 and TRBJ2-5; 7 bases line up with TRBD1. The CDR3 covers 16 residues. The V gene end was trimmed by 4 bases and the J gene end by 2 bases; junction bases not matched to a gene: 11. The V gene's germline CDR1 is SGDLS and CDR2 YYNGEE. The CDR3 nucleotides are TGTGCCAGCAGCTCCCGGACAGGTCGGGGTCAAGAGACCCAGTACTTC. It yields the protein CASSSRTGRGQETQYF.

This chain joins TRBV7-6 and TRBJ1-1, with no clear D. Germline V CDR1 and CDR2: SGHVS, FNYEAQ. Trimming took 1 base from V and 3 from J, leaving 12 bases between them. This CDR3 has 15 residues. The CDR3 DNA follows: TGTGCCAGCAGCTTAGGAGGGTCGCGGTACACTGAAGCTTTCTTT. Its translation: CASSLGGSRYTEAFF.

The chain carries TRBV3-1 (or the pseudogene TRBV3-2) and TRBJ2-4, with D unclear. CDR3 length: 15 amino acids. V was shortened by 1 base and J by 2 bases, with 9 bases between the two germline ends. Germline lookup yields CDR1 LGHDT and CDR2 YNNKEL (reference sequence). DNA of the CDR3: TGTGCCAGCAGCCAAGTAGCCTCATCCAAAAACATTCAGTACTTC. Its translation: CASSQVASSKNIQYF.

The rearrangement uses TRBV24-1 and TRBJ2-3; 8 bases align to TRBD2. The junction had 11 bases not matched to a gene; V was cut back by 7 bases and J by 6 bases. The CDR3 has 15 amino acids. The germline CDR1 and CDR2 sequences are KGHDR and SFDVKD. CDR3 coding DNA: TGTGCCACCAGCGCGGGAGGACCCGGGGTGGATACGCAGTATTTT. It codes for CATSAGGPGVDTQYF.

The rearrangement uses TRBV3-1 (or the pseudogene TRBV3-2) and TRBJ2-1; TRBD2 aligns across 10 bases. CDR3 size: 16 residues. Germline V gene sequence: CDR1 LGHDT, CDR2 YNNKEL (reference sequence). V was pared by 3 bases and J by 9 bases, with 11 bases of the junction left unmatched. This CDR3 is CASSQSLAGAGGEQFF. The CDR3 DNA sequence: TGTGCCAGCAGCCAGTCCCTAGCGGGGGCAGGGGGTGAGCAGTTCTTC.

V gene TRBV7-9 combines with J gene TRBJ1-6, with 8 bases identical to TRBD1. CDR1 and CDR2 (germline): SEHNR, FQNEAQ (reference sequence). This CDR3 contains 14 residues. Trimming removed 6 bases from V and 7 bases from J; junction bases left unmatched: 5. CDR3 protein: CASSPDRVNSPLHF. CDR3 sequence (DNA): TGTGCCAGCAGTCCGGACAGGGTAAATTCACCCCTCCACTTT.